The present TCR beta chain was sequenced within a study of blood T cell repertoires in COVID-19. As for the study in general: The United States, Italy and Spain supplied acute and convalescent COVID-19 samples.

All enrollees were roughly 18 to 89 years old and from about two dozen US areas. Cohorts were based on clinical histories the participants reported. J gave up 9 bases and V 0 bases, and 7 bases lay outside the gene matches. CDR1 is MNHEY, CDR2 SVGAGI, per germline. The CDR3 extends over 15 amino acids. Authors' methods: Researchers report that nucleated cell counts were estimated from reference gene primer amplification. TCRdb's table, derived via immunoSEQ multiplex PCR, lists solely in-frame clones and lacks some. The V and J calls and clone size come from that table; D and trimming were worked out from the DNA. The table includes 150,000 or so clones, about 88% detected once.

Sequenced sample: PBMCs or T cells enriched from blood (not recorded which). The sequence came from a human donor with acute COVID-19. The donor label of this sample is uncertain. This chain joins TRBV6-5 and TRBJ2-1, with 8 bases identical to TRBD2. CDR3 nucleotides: TGTGCCAGCAGTTACTCGGGCCGGGGGGGTCGTGAGCAGTTCTTC. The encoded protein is CASSYSGRGGREQFF.